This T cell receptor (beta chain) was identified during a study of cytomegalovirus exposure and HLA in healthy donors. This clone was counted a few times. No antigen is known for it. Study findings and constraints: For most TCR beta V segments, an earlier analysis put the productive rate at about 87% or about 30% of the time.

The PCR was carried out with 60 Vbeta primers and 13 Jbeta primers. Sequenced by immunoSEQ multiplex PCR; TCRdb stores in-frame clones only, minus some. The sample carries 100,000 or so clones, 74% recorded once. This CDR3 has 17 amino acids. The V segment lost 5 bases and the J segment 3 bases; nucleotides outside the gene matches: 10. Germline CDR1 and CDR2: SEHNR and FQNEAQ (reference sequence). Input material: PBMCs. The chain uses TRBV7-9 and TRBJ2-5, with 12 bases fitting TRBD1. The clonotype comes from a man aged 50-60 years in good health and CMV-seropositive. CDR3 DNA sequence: TGTGCCAGCAGCCCACTCCGGGGACAGGGGGCGGAAGAGACCCAGTACTTC. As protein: CASSPLRGQGAEETQYF.